Shown below are 27 T cell receptor beta chains from a single sample sequenced in a study of CD8 T cells in ankylosing spondylitis. TCRdb re-derived calls from the 5' RACE reads in MiXCR, one entry per CDR3 protein. There are under 300,000 distinct CDR3 sequences in the sample; roughly a tenth occur only once, and 2.6% lies in the top ten. Sequencing input: blood, either unsorted or a sorted T cell fraction (not recorded which). Receptor source: a male donor with ankylosing spondylitis or in good health (not recorded which).

This clonotype has ten or more counts. This chain connects TRBV30 to TRBJ2-3; TRBD2 is a possible D gene (7 bases). The germline gives CDR1 GTSNPN, CDR2 SVGIG (reference sequence). The V end lost 4 bases, the J end lost 10 bases, and 12 bases lay between the germline ends. CDR3 length equals 11 residues. In DNA, the CDR3 is TGTGCCTGGATATCGGGGGGCCCGCAGTATTTT. The encoded protein is CAWISGGPQYF.

This chain links TRBV6-1 with TRBJ2-3, with TRBD1 matching 8 bases. The CDR3 extends over 15 amino acids. Unmatched junction bases numbered 2, after V lost 1 base and J lost 2 bases. Germline CDR1 MNHNS, CDR2 SASEGT. The CDR3 DNA reads as TGTGCCAGCAGTGAAGGGACAGGGCACACAGATACGCAGTATTTT. Amino acids: CASSEGTGHTDTQYF.

This clonotype was recorded at least ten times. This chain uses TRBV5-1 with TRBJ2-1; D tentatively reads TRBD1 or TRBD2 (5 bases each). Per germline, CDR1 SGHRS and CDR2 YFSETQ. Trimming pared 3 bases from V and 0 bases from J, leaving 13 bases between. CDR3 length equals 16 residues. CDR3 nucleotides: TGCGCCAGCAGCTCGTCCGGGGCGAGCTCCTACAATGAGCAGTTCTTC. Translated, it gives CASSSSGASSYNEQFF.

CDR3 in amino acids: CSAEAQGITNQPQHF. DNA of the CDR3: TGCAGTGCGGAAGCGCAGGGGATAACCAATCAGCCCCAGCATTTT. This chain uses TRBV20-1 with TRBJ1-5; perhaps TRBD1 as D (6 bases). V lost 6 bases, J lost 3 bases, and 18 bases lay in between. In germline, CDR1 is DFQATT, CDR2 SNEGSKA (reference sequence). This CDR3 contains 15 residues.

This clonotype showed up many times. The chain uses TRBV29-1 and TRBJ2-3, with D possibly TRBD2 on 6 matching bases. The germline gives CDR1 SQVTM, CDR2 ANQGSEA. There are 13 residues in the CDR3. V lost 2 bases and J 5 bases, leaving 11 bases between the germline ends. The CDR3 reads CSVELASRDTQYF. The CDR3 nucleotides read TGCAGCGTTGAACTAGCGTCACGAGATACGCAGTATTTT.

This clonotype was counted a few times. A much larger clone lies a single base off, so this may be a read error. This sequence joins TRBV10-3 and TRBJ2-3; D unresolved. The V gene's germline CDR1 is ENHRY and CDR2 SYGVKD. There are 11 residues in the CDR3. The CDR3 sequence: CVISRTDTQYF. CDR3 sequence (DNA): TGTGTCATCAGTCGTACAGATACGCAGTATTTT.

The chain carries TRBV7-7 and TRBJ2-1, with D possibly matching TRBD2 (6 bases). This CDR3 spans 16 amino acids. V gave up 5 bases and J gave up 4 bases, with 18 bases separating them. Germline V gives CDR1 SSHAT, CDR2 FNYEAQ (reference sequence). The CDR3 coding sequence is TGTGCCAGCAGCCTTAGCTGGGGGGTCCAATACAATGAGCAGTTCTTC. This sequence encodes CASSLSWGVQYNEQFF.

Ten or more counts support this clonotype. The chain couples TRBV20-1 to TRBJ1-5; D is possibly TRBD1 (6 bases). Germline CDR1 and CDR2: DFQATT and SNEGSKA (reference sequence). Trimming pared 1 base from V and 7 bases from J, leaving 14 bases between. This CDR3 has 14 amino acids. CDR3 sequence reads: CSARARGVGQPQHF. The CDR3 DNA follows: TGCAGTGCTAGAGCCAGGGGAGTTGGCCAGCCCCAGCATTTT.

This clonotype appeared many times. This chain connects TRBV12-3 or TRBV12-4 to TRBJ2-3; D gene ambiguous. The CDR3 totals 11 residues. Between the trimmed V and J ends, which lost 8 bases and 0 bases, there was a span of 3 bases. CDR3 sequence (DNA): TGTGCCAGCGCTAGCACAGATACGCAGTATTTT. It is translated as CASASTDTQYF.

This clonotype came up many times. This sequence joins TRBV3-1 and TRBJ1-3, with TRBD1 matching over 8 bases. Per the germline V gene, CDR1 is LGHDT and CDR2 is YNNKEL (reference sequence). The ends lost 3 bases at V and 3 bases at J; junction bases unmatched: 7. The CDR3 spans 16 residues. The CDR3 is CASSQGQGARGNTIYF. The CDR3 coding sequence is TGTGCCAGCAGCCAGGGCCAGGGGGCGCGTGGAAACACCATATATTTT.

The V and J genes are TRBV30 and TRBJ2-6; D call uncertain. The CDR3 runs 16 residues. Trimming took off 0 bases at V and 1 base at J, with 10 bases between the two ends. CDR1 and CDR2 from the germline V gene are GTSNPN and SVGIG (reference sequence). The CDR3 coding sequence is TGTGCCTGGAGTGTACGATGGGGATCTGGGGCCAACGTCCTGACTTTC. Encoded protein: CAWSVRWGSGANVLTF. Using reference TRBV30 and TRBJ2-6 for the parts outside the CDR3, the full variable domain is SQTIHQWPATLVQPVGSPLSLECTVEGTSNPNLYWYRQAAGRGLQLLFYSVGIGQISSEVPQNLSASRPQDRQFILSSKKLLLSDSGFYLCAWSVRWGSGANVLTFGAGSRLTVL.

This clonotype came up many times. The chain couples TRBV20-1 to TRBJ2-1; TRBD2 agrees at 9 bases. The ends lost 3 bases at V and 5 bases at J; junction bases unmatched: 8. The V gene's germline CDR1 is DFQATT and CDR2 SNEGSKA (reference sequence). The CDR3 extends over 15 amino acids. The CDR3, as DNA: TGCAGTGCTAGGGTAGCGGGGGCGCCGCACAATGAGCAGTTCTTC. Its translation: CSARVAGAPHNEQFF.

This clonotype was found a few times. A much more abundant neighbour one base away suggests this may be a read error. V is TRBV5-1 and J is TRBJ1-2; the D gene is possibly TRBD1 (5 bases). CDR3 size: 15 residues. Germline V gene lookup returns CDR1 SGHRS and CDR2 YFSETQ. The CDR3 DNA reads as TGCGCCAGCAGCTTGGATTTTTCAGGGAACTATGGCCACACCTTC. Translated: CASSLDFSGNYGHTF.

At least ten counts were recorded for this clonotype. This rearrangement joins TRBV5-1 to TRBJ1-2, with 8 bases matching TRBD1. This CDR3 has 16 residues. Unmatched junction bases numbered 8, after V lost 0 bases and J lost 4 bases. CDR1 SGHRS and CDR2 YFSETQ come from the germline V gene. The CDR3 here is CASSLAGGQGIYGYTF. DNA for the CDR3: TGCGCCAGCAGCTTGGCCGGCGGACAGGGTATCTATGGCTACACCTTC. Full variable domain (missing parts from reference TRBV5-1 and TRBJ1-2): KAGVTQTPRYLIKTRGQQVTLSCSPISGHRSVSWYQQTPGQGLQFLFEYFSETQRNKGNFPGRFSGRQFSNSRSEMNVSTLELGDSALYLCASSLAGGQGIYGYTFGSGTRLTVV.

Many counts were recorded for this clonotype. The chain uses TRBV11-2 and TRBJ2-2; tentatively, D is TRBD2 (6 bases). Between the trimmed V and J ends, which lost 6 bases and 5 bases, there was a span of 19 bases. Germline-derived CDR1 and CDR2 are SGHAT and FQNNGV. The length of the CDR3 is 16 residues. The chain's CDR3 is CASRNRLGAATGELFF. The CDR3 coding sequence is TGTGCCAGCAGGAATCGACTAGGCGCGGCGACCGGGGAGCTGTTTTTT.

The table lists this clonotype with a count of one. This chain uses TRBV2 with TRBJ1-5; D may be TRBD1 (5 bases). V lost 5 bases and J 1 base, leaving 12 bases between the germline ends. Germline CDR1 and CDR2: SNHLY and FYNNEI. The CDR3 length is 15 residues. CDR3 residues: CASSPSGDSNQPQHF. CDR3 in DNA: TGTGCCAGCAGTCCATCGGGGGACAGCAATCAGCCCCAGCATTTT.

In its sample, this clonotype was seen a few times. This chain uses TRBV7-2 with TRBJ2-4; D uncertain. The CDR3 sequence is 14 residues long. Trimming stripped 2 bases from V and 0 bases from J, with 5 bases between. Germline assignment: CDR1 SGHTA and CDR2 FQGNSA. CDR3 DNA: TGTGCCAGCAGCTTACAGATAGCCAAAAACATTCAGTACTTC. Protein product: CASSLQIAKNIQYF.

This clonotype was counted at least ten times. This chain uses TRBV12-3 or TRBV12-4 with TRBJ2-3; TRBD2 aligns across 13 bases. The CDR3 sequence is 18 residues long. Losses at the gene ends were 6 bases for V and 2 bases for J; bases not matched to a gene: 11. The CDR3: CASSAEVGLAGFTDTQYF. In DNA form, the CDR3 reads TGTGCCAGCAGCGCCGAAGTGGGACTAGCGGGGTTCACAGATACGCAGTATTTT.

This clonotype was counted many times. The chain joins TRBV24-1 to TRBJ2-1; tentatively, D is TRBD2 (5 bases). This CDR3 contains 14 residues. Germline values: CDR1 KGHDR, CDR2 SFDVKD. Trimming shortened V by 5 bases and J by 6 bases, and 13 bases separated the two germline ends. The CDR3 DNA sequence: TGTGCCACCAGTGTTTCCGGGATAACCAATGAGCAGTTCTTC. Its protein is CATSVSGITNEQFF.

This chain connects TRBV27 to TRBJ1-5, with D unresolved. Germline-derived CDR1 and CDR2 are MNHEY and SMNVEV (reference sequence). CDR3 length equals 15 residues. Trimming removed 5 bases at V and 2 bases at J, with 13 bases between. CDR3: CASSTRGDGNQPQHF. Here the CDR3 DNA reads TGTGCCAGCAGTACTAGAGGCGACGGCAATCAGCCCCAGCATTTT.

This clonotype has at least ten counts. The CDR3 sequence is CSASATGQGNSPLHF. The CDR3 nucleotides are TGCAGTGCTAGCGCTACCGGACAGGGCAATTCACCCCTCCACTTT. J is TRBJ1-6 and V is TRBV20-1, with 8 nucleotides matching TRBD1. The CDR3 is 15 amino acids. Germline CDR1 is DFQATT and CDR2 is SNEGSKA (reference sequence). The V and J ends lost 3 bases and 7 bases, in that order; junction bases with no gene match: 8.

This clonotype was found a few times. V usage is TRBV7-8 and J usage is TRBJ1-1; D unclear. The CDR3 sequence is 14 residues long. Trimming stripped 3 bases from V and 1 base from J, with 9 bases between. The germline V gene encodes CDR1 SGHVS and CDR2 FQNEAQ. DNA of the CDR3: TGTGCCAGCAGCTTCGGACGGGCGAACACTGAAGCTTTCTTT. Translation gives CASSFGRANTEAFF.

This clonotype was counted ten times or more. V gene TRBV10-3 combines with J gene TRBJ2-7, with TRBD1 matching 7 bases. The germline gives CDR1 ENHRY, CDR2 SYGVKD. The CDR3 is made up of 15 amino acids. V trimming: 4 bases; J trimming: 3 bases; junction bases outside the gene matches: 9. CDR3 DNA: TGTGCCATCAGTGGTCCGGGACAGCGACTCTACGAGCAGTACTTC. The encoded protein is CAISGPGQRLYEQYF.

This clonotype was counted at least ten times. The chain uses TRBV30 and TRBJ1-1, with D hard to call. Germline V gives CDR1 GTSNPN, CDR2 SVGIG (reference sequence). V lost 1 base and J lost 6, with 12 bases in between. The CDR3 has 13 amino acids. This chain's CDR3 is CAWSESDGAEAFF. The CDR3 region has the DNA TGTGCCTGGAGTGAATCAGACGGCGCTGAAGCTTTCTTT.

This clonotype was observed a few times. The V and J genes are TRBV5-1 and TRBJ2-7; 8 bases agree with TRBD2. The CDR3 sequence is 13 residues long. CDR1 and CDR2 from the germline V gene are SGHRS and YFSETQ. The J segment lost 3 bases and the V segment lost 4 bases, leaving 3 bases of the junction unmatched. The CDR3 DNA reads as TGCGCCAGCAGCCGGACTAGCAACTACGAGCAGTACTTC. This codes for CASSRTSNYEQYF.

This clonotype occurred a few times. The chain recombines TRBV30 with TRBJ2-1; 7 bases are shared with TRBD2. Germline V gene lookup returns CDR1 GTSNPN and CDR2 SVGIG (reference sequence). Losses at the gene ends were 5 bases for V and 4 bases for J; bases not matched to a gene: 8. This CDR3 is built from 14 residues. CDR3 residues: CAWSAGSGYNEQFF. CDR3 bases: TGTGCCTGGTCAGCGGGGTCGGGTTACAATGAGCAGTTCTTC. The variable domain in full, with the rest retrieved from reference TRBV30 and TRBJ2-1, is SQTIHQWPATLVQPVGSPLSLECTVEGTSNPNLYWYRQAAGRGLQLLFYSVGIGQISSEVPQNLSASRPQDRQFILSSKKLLLSDSGFYLCAWSAGSGYNEQFFGPGTRLTVL.

The V call is TRBV7-2, the J call TRBJ1-4; D is perhaps TRBD1 (5 bases). Germline-derived CDR1 and CDR2 are SGHTA and FQGNSA. The germline V and J ends were trimmed by 5 bases and 3 bases, with 19 bases remaining between them. The CDR3 loop spans 17 amino acids. For the CDR3, the DNA is TGTGCCAGCAGCAATGGGGGAGGGAGGACGGCTAATGAAAAACTGTTTTTT. It codes for CASSNGGGRTANEKLFF.